This TCR beta chain was profiled in a study of cytomegalovirus exposure and HLA in healthy donors. Study background: Of several hundred genotyped donors, about 81% clustered with self-reported Caucasian donors.

The CDR3 sequence is 14 residues long. Trimming took 1 base from V and 7 from J, leaving 13 bases between them. CDR1 SGHVS and CDR2 FNYEAQ come from the germline V gene. The PCR ran on 60 Vbeta and 13 Jbeta primers. This table comes from immunoSEQ multiplex PCR, and its TCRdb copy is limited to in-frame clones, with some not included. In the table there are about 180,000 clones, roughly 79% of which are singletons. The V gene is TRBV7-6, the J gene TRBJ1-2, with TRBD1 as a possible D gene (5 bases). The receptor comes from a woman aged 18-29 years in good health and CMV-seropositive. Input material: PBMCs. The CDR3, as DNA: TGTGCCAGCAGCTTAGGGGGGGAATTGGGTGGCTACACCTTC. It is translated as CASSLGGELGGYTF. The full variable domain, with the rest looked up from reference TRBV7-6 and TRBJ1-2, is GAGVSQSPRYKVTKRGQDVALRCDPISGHVSLYWYRQALGQGPEFLTYFNYEAQQDKSGLPNDRFSAERPEGSISTLTIQRTEQRDSAMYRCASSLGGELGGYTFGSGTRLTVV.